These 20 T cell receptor beta chains were sequenced from one sample in a study of blood T cells in healthy people across ages. Using a J-beta primer mix together with a sample-barcoded 5' primer, a second PCR was run for about 6 to 11 cycles. MiXCR, applied by TCRdb to the 5' RACE reads, yields one record per CDR3 protein. The table lists some 1.5 million distinct CDR3 sequences, about 28% of them singletons, with approximately 7.7% in the top ten. The specimen was blood. All receptors derive from a woman in her 30s in good health.

This clonotype has a handful of counts. CDR3 DNA: TGTGCCAGCAGCCATTATAGGGATACGCAGTATTTT. It encodes CASSHYRDTQYF. V usage is TRBV7-3 and J usage is TRBJ2-3; unclear D gene. Germline V lookup: CDR1 SGHTA, CDR2 FQGTGA. The CDR3 is 12 amino acids. Trimming took off 5 bases at V and 6 bases at J, with 9 bases between the two ends.

The V call is TRBV20-1, the J call TRBJ1-2; D is unresolved. CDR1 and CDR2 from the germline V gene are DFQATT and SNEGSKA (reference sequence). V lost 0 bases, J lost 8 bases, and 19 bases lay in between. The CDR3 sequence is 15 residues long. CDR3 sequence: CSARDREGPERGYTF. DNA of the CDR3: TGCAGTGCTAGAGATCGGGAGGGCCCCGAGAGGGGCTACACCTTC.

This chain connects TRBV18 to TRBJ2-7; D is uncertain. Deletions cut 6 bases from V and 0 bases from J, with 15 bases between. The CDR3 contains 15 residues. Germline assignment: CDR1 KGHSH and CDR2 LQKENI. The CDR3 bases are TGTGCCAGCTCCCTCCAGACTGGACCCTCCTACGAGCAGTACTTC. Protein product: CASSLQTGPSYEQYF.

The rearrangement links TRBV7-8 to TRBJ2-7; TRBD2 agrees at 7 bases. The germline V gene has CDR1 SGHVS and CDR2 FQNEAQ. The trim removed 1 base at V and 4 bases at J, leaving 10 bases unmatched. This CDR3 has 16 residues. The CDR3 DNA reads TGTGCCAGCAGCTTAGAGGAGGGTGGGACTACTTACGAGCAGTACTTC. As protein: CASSLEEGGTTYEQYF.

In regard to this clonotype: A much larger clone differs from this one at a single base, so this may be a read error. V is TRBV20-1 and J is TRBJ2-7; D might be TRBD1 or TRBD2, each matching 7 bases. This CDR3 has 14 residues. The germline gives CDR1 DFQATT, CDR2 SNEGSKA (reference sequence). CDR3 nucleotides: TGCGCCGCAGGGGGGGGTGCCCTAACCTACGAGCAGTACTTC. This encodes CAAGGGALTYEQYF.

The chain links TRBV10-2 to TRBJ2-1; TRBD2 aligns across 9 bases. Germline trimming cut 9 bases from V and 5 bases from J; bases unmatched to any gene: 11. The CDR3 spans 15 residues. The germline gives CDR1 WSHSY, CDR2 SAAADI. CDR3 loop: CASIISGSVNNEQFF. DNA of the CDR3: TGCGCCAGTATCATTAGCGGGAGCGTCAACAATGAGCAGTTCTTC.

This clonotype has a count of ten or more. This rearrangement joins TRBV5-1 to TRBJ2-1; TRBD2 might be the D (5 bases). The CDR3 runs 12 residues. Germline loops: CDR1 SGHRS, CDR2 YFSETQ. Trimming left V 2 bases short and J 7 bases short, with 7 bases between. CDR3 in amino acids: CASSFGENEQFF. The CDR3 nucleotides are TGCGCCAGCAGCTTTGGGGAGAATGAGCAGTTCTTC.

This clonotype was observed many times. The chain joins TRBV5-1 to TRBJ2-7, with a tentative D call TRBD2 (6 bases). There are 13 residues in the CDR3. V dropped 6 bases and J dropped 1 base, with 11 bases sitting between them. Per germline, CDR1 SGHRS and CDR2 YFSETQ. The CDR3 DNA reads TGCGCCAGCAAGGAGGGGATATCCTACGAGCAGTACTTC. Residues: CASKEGISYEQYF.

The chain combines TRBV24-1 with TRBJ2-7, with 9 bases that match TRBD2. Germline CDR1 and CDR2: KGHDR and SFDVKD. This CDR3 spans 16 amino acids. The J segment lost 2 bases and the V segment lost 4 bases, leaving 8 bases of the junction unmatched. The CDR3 nucleotides read TGTGCCACCAGTGACTTAGCGGGGGTGATGGCCTACGAGCAGTACTTC. Translating gives CATSDLAGVMAYEQYF.

This clonotype was seen many times. The J gene is TRBJ2-3, the V gene TRBV29-1; D is possibly TRBD2 (6 bases). The CDR3 has 13 residues. The germline V and J ends were trimmed by 4 bases and 6 bases, with 14 bases remaining between them. CDR1 SQVTM and CDR2 ANQGSEA come from the germline V gene. The CDR3 nucleotides read TGCAGCGTTGGACGGGAGTATATGGATACGCAGTATTTT. This sequence encodes CSVGREYMDTQYF.

A few counts support this clonotype. A much larger clone lies one base from this, so it may be a read error. The chain carries TRBV12-3 or TRBV12-4 and TRBJ2-1; 9 bases map to TRBD2. The CDR3 is made up of 15 amino acids. V lost 8 bases to trimming and J lost 9 bases; unmatched junction nucleotides: 14. The CDR3 loop reads CASGESSGISGEQFF. CDR3 coding DNA: TGTGCCAGCGGGGAATCTAGCGGGATAAGCGGTGAGCAGTTCTTC.

This clonotype was seen at least ten times. The rearrangement links TRBV4-2 to TRBJ2-7, with 7 nucleotides matching TRBD2. The CDR3 covers 16 residues. With V trimmed by 1 base and J by 0 bases, 6 bases remained unmatched. Per the germline V gene, CDR1 is LGHNA and CDR2 is YNFKEQ. CDR3 sequence (DNA): TGTGCCAGCAGCCAAGTTGGGGGGGAGAGCTCCTACGAGCAGTACTTC. Protein sequence: CASSQVGGESSYEQYF.

This clonotype has a handful of counts. The chain recombines TRBV30 with TRBJ2-7; D is undetermined. The CDR3 is made up of 12 amino acids. The V end was cut by 3 bases, the J end by 0 bases, with 6 bases between. CDR1 is GTSNPN, CDR2 SVGIG, per germline (reference sequence). The CDR3: CAWSYLSYEQYF. The CDR3 DNA reads as TGTGCCTGGAGCTACCTCTCCTACGAGCAGTACTTC. The whole variable domain, remainder taken from reference TRBV30 and TRBJ2-7, is SQTIHQWPATLVQPVGSPLSLECTVEGTSNPNLYWYRQAAGRGLQLLFYSVGIGQISSEVPQNLSASRPQDRQFILSSKKLLLSDSGFYLCAWSYLSYEQYFGPGTRLTVT.

This chain links TRBV14 with TRBJ2-6; D not certain. Germline V lookup: CDR1 SGHDN, CDR2 FVKESK. V dropped 0 bases and J dropped 0 bases, with 9 bases sitting between them. The CDR3 contains 17 residues. This CDR3 is CASSQDSRNSGANVLTF. CDR3 in DNA: TGTGCCAGCAGCCAAGATTCGAGGAACTCTGGGGCCAACGTCCTGACTTTC.

This clonotype was picked up a small number of times. J is TRBJ2-1 and V is TRBV20-1, with D maybe TRBD2 (5 bases). Trimming shortened V by 5 bases and J by 12 bases, and 14 bases separated the two germline ends. Germline CDR1 and CDR2: DFQATT and SNEGSKA (reference sequence). There are 11 residues in the CDR3. The CDR3 region has the DNA TGCAGTGCTCTTACATTCGAGGGGCAGTTCTTC. It specifies CSALTFEGQFF.

This clonotype was seen many times. The chain links TRBV14 to TRBJ1-2, with TRBD1 matching over 10 bases. This CDR3 region has 15 residues. Germline CDR1 and CDR2: SGHDN and FVKESK. V gave up 4 bases and J gave up 2 bases; unmatched junction bases: 4. The CDR3 protein is CASSPGQGGNYGYTF. DNA of the CDR3: TGTGCCAGCAGCCCAGGACAGGGGGGAAACTATGGCTACACCTTC.

The chain employs TRBV5-5 and TRBJ2-7, with TRBD2 as a possible D gene (5 bases). Germline values: CDR1 SGHKS, CDR2 YYEKEE (reference sequence). Deletions cut 2 bases from V and 2 bases from J, with 20 bases between. This CDR3 contains 17 residues. The CDR3 DNA reads TGTGCCAGCAGCTTACCCGGTAATTCGCGGGCCACCTACGAGCAGTACTTC. Its protein is CASSLPGNSRATYEQYF.

This clonotype has a handful of counts. The chain employs TRBV7-9 and TRBJ2-3; D not resolved. Per germline, CDR1 SEHNR and CDR2 FQNEAQ (reference sequence). The CDR3 has 12 amino acids. Trimming cost V 10 bases and J 4 bases, with 12 bases left between them. Written as DNA, the CDR3 is TGTGCCATCGGAATCCCATCAGATACGCAGTATTTT. As protein: CAIGIPSDTQYF.

The J gene is TRBJ1-2, the V gene TRBV29-1; D perhaps matches TRBD1 (6 bases). Trimming pared 4 bases from V and 4 bases from J, leaving 19 bases between. The length of the CDR3 is 15 residues. Germline V lookup: CDR1 SQVTM, CDR2 ANQGSEA. CDR3 amino acids: CSVGQGIRPPYGYTF. The CDR3 bases are TGCAGCGTTGGCCAGGGGATTCGACCCCCCTATGGCTACACCTTC.

The rearrangement joins TRBV20-1 to TRBJ2-5, with D possibly TRBD2 on 5 matching bases. The CDR3 is 14 amino acids. Trimming left V 1 base short and J 7 bases short, with 16 bases between. Germline CDR1 DFQATT, CDR2 SNEGSKA (reference sequence). This CDR3 is CSARGPGRDGTQYF. As DNA, the CDR3 is TGCAGTGCTAGAGGACCGGGTCGGGATGGGACCCAGTACTTC.